Sequencing of this T cell receptor (beta chain) was carried out in a study of CD8+ T cells in alopecia areata. The CDR3 is 11 residues long. In germline, CDR1 is SGHDT, CDR2 YYEEEE. V was trimmed by 0 bases and J by 5 bases, leaving 1 base between them. The treatment denotes: oral pan-JAK inhibitor, 5-10 mg twice daily. It was cDNA, reverse transcribed from extracted RNA, that served as the sequencing template. The table came from immunoSEQ multiplex PCR; TCRdb's copy has only in-frame clones and leaves some out. This sample has 80,000 or so clones, with roughly 70% found just once. The input for sequencing was CD8+ T cells sorted from blood, taken at week 24, from a patient treated with tofacitinib. The genes are TRBV5-6 and TRBJ2-3; D is unresolved. This clonotype was obtained from a human donor with alopecia areata. CDR3 residues: CASSLGDTQYF. CDR3 in DNA: TGTGCCAGCAGCTTGGGAGATACGCAGTATTTT.